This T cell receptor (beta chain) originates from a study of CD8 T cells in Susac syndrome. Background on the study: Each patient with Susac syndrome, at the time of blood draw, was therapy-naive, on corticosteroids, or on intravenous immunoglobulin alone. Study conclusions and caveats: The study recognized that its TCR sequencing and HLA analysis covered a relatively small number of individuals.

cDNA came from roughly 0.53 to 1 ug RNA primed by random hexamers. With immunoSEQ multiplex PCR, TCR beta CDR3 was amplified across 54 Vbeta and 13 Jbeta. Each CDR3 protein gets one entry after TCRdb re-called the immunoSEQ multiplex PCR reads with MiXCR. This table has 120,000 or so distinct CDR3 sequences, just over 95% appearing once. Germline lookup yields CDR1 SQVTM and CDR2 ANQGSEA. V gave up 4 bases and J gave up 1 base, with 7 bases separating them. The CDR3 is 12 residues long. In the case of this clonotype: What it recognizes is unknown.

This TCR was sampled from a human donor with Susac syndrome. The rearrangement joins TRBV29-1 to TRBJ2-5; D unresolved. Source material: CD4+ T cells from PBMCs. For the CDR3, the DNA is TGCAGCGTTGCAGACGGCCAAGAGACCCAGTACTTC. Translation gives CSVADGQETQYF. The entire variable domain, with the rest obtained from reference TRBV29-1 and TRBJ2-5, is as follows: SAVISQKPSRDICQRGTSLTIQCQVDSQVTMMFWYRQQPGQSLTLIATANQGSEATYESGFVIDKFPISRPNLTFSTLTVSNMSPEDSSIYLCSVADGQETQYFGPGTRLLVL.